The rows below give T cell receptor beta chains drawn from one sample of a study of T cell clusters in autoimmune cytopenias. TCRdb reprocessed the multiplex PCR reads and reports one entry per CDR3 protein, with no DNA. Across about 6,800 distinct CDR3 sequences, the top ten clones capture about 25% of the sample. The sample taken for sequencing was peripheral blood. The receptors stem from a human donor with an autoimmune cytopenia or autoimmune hepatitis (not recorded which). Each CDR3 is given with its conserved first and last residue. Only part of the rows carry a size: once, few, many, or a class if the clone is expanded.

abundance: NA
j_gene: TRBJ1-1
v_gene: TRBV12-3/TRBV12-4
len: 15
CDR3aa: CASSFGRGMNTEAFF

abundance: NA
j_gene: TRBJ2-7
v_gene: TRBV27
len: 15
CDR3aa: CASSELGTGGYEQYF

abundance: medium-sized
j_gene: TRBJ2-7
v_gene: TRBV19
len: 14
CDR3aa: CASSAGTGRYEQYF

abundance: NA
j_gene: TRBJ2-2
v_gene: TRBV6-5
len: 14
CDR3aa: CASRGLKNTGELFF

abundance: NA
j_gene: TRBJ2-7
v_gene: TRBV12-3/TRBV12-4
len: 11
CDR3aa: CASSSLTEQYF

abundance: NA
j_gene: TRBJ1-1
v_gene: TRBV12-3/TRBV12-4
len: 13
CDR3aa: CASSLGSVGQSFF

abundance: NA
j_gene: TRBJ2-2
v_gene: TRBV6-5
len: 21
CDR3aa: CASRNDLGQGASVHYTGELFF

abundance: NA
j_gene: TRBJ1-5
v_gene: TRBV5-6
len: 17
CDR3aa: CASSLGPPTSFNQPQHF

abundance: medium-sized
j_gene: TRBJ2-3
v_gene: TRBV15
len: 15
CDR3aa: CATRGDYVPTDTQYF

abundance: NA
j_gene: TRBJ2-7
v_gene: TRBV15
len: 15
CDR3aa: CATSRFERVVNEQYF

abundance: NA
j_gene: TRBJ2-7
v_gene: TRBV4-2
len: 14
CDR3aa: CASSPGTPSYEQYF

abundance: NA
j_gene: TRBJ2-7
v_gene: TRBV7-9
len: 15
CDR3aa: CASSEEETGSYEQYF

abundance: NA
j_gene: TRBJ2-2
v_gene: TRBV7-9
len: 12
CDR3aa: CASSLRTGELFF

abundance: NA
j_gene: TRBJ2-7
v_gene: TRBV19
len: 13
CDR3aa: CASSIVGDRGQYF

abundance: medium-sized
j_gene: TRBJ2-3
v_gene: TRBV12-3/TRBV12-4
len: 13
CDR3aa: CASIPTGTDTQYF